This T cell receptor (beta chain) came from a study of cytomegalovirus exposure and HLA in healthy donors. The PCR was carried out with 60 Vbeta primers and 13 Jbeta primers. Only in-frame clones appear in the TCRdb table, and some are missing; sequencing was by immunoSEQ multiplex PCR. Counted here are about 130,000 clones, 70% to 85% occurring once; the ten biggest clones make up over 2.5%. For this clone: Its antigen is currently unknown.

Study-wide findings and caveats: Testing in vitro showed three CMV-associated chains specific for CMV antigens. V segments that were indistinguishable, TRBV6-2 and TRBV6-3 among them, were omitted from analysis. Several of the most significant clusters appeared, in a later analysis, to be linked to common viral pathogens.

This CDR3 is built from 15 residues. Germline values: CDR1 MNHEY, CDR2 SMNVEV (reference sequence). The ends were cut back, 2 bases at V and 0 bases at J, with 8 bases in the middle. Donors in the study were healthy people who gave bone marrow. J is TRBJ1-5 and V is TRBV27, with a possible D match to TRBD1 (6 bases). The TCR comes from a woman aged 50 to 60 in good health and CMV-seronegative. Sequencing was performed on PBMCs. The CDR3 nucleotides are TGTGCCAGCAGTTTAAACAGGGTTAGCAATCAGCCCCAGCATTTT. Amino acids: CASSLNRVSNQPQHF.